The rows below give T cell receptor beta chains drawn from one sample of a study of blood T cell repertoires in COVID-19. Clones were read by immunoSEQ multiplex PCR, and TCRdb kept only the in-frame ones, dropping some. The table records around 620,000 clones, about 90% of them present only once. The sample was peripheral blood. Every receptor here comes from a woman aged 18-29 years with acute or convalescent COVID-19. CDR3s include the opening cysteine and the closing phenylalanine or tryptophan. D genes are given only for firm matches. For some rows the clone size is stated as once, few or many, or as a class when expanded; others skip it.

D gene	clone size	V gene	J gene	CDR3 protein	CDR3 DNA
TRBD1	once	TRBV5-1	TRBJ2-7	CASSLTGRPYEQYF	TGCGCCAGCAGTTTGACAGGGCGCCCCTACGAGCAGTACTTC
TRBD1	-	TRBV6-6	TRBJ1-6	CASSYSGGDSPLHF	TGTGCCAGCAGTTACTCAGGGGGCGATTCACCCCTCCACTTT
-	-	TRBV7-3	TRBJ1-1	CASSLEGFNTEAFF	TGTGCCAGCAGCTTGGAGGGGTTCAACACTGAAGCTTTCTTT
-	-	TRBV5-8	TRBJ1-5	CASSSLGQPQHF	TGTGCCAGCAGCTCCCTTGGCCAGCCCCAGCATTTT
-	-	TRBV19	TRBJ1-5	CASRSGRNQPQHF	TGTGCCAGTAGGTCGGGGAGGAATCAGCCCCAGCATTTT
-	-	TRBV2	TRBJ1-2	CASVESGRYGYTF	TGTGCCAGCGTAGAGTCAGGCCGCTATGGCTACACCTTC
-	-	TRBV7-9	TRBJ2-7	CASSLRVGRDLTYEQYF	TGTGCCAGCAGCTTAAGGGTGGGGAGAGACCTTACCTACGAGCAGTACTTC
-	-	TRBV19	TRBJ1-4	CASSYADSRATNEKLFF	TGTGCCAGTAGCTACGCCGACAGTCGGGCAACTAATGAAAAACTGTTTTTT
-	few	TRBV7-3	TRBJ1-1	CASSLSQGPGFF	TGTGCCAGCAGCTTAAGCCAGGGGCCAGGTTTCTTT
-	-	TRBV13	TRBJ2-2	CASLSGVGELFF	TGTGCCAGCCTGTCGGGGGTCGGGGAGCTGTTTTTT
-	-	TRBV27	TRBJ2-7	CASSLGGGFYEQYF	TGTGCCAGCAGTTTAGGTGGGGGCTTTTACGAGCAGTACTTC
TRBD1	-	TRBV15	TRBJ1-1	CATSRPLGGQGSLEAFF	TGTGCCACCAGCCGCCCCCTGGGAGGACAGGGGAGTTTGGAAGCTTTCTTT
-	-	TRBV7-9	TRBJ1-4	CASSPSPPRGRAGEKLFF	TGTGCCAGCAGCCCTTCCCCCCCGAGGGGGAGGGCTGGTGAAAAACTGTTTTTT
TRBD1	-	TRBV6-1	TRBJ2-7	CASSEGQGIPYEQYF	TGTGCCAGCAGTGAAGGACAGGGGATCCCCTACGAGCAGTACTTC
-	-	TRBV3-1/TRBV3-2	TRBJ1-1	CASSQDGYRPNTEAFF	TGTGCCAGCAGCCAAGACGGCTACAGGCCTAACACTGAAGCTTTCTTT
TRBD1	-	TRBV9	TRBJ1-6	CASSADRGQSPLHF	TGTGCCAGCAGCGCGGACAGGGGGCAGTCACCCCTCCACTTT
TRBD1	-	TRBV7-2	TRBJ2-7	CASSKYGTGFPSYEQYF	TGTGCCAGCAGCAAGTACGGGACAGGGTTCCCTTCCTACGAGCAGTACTTC
-	-	TRBV5-1	TRBJ2-7	CASSPPEGYEQYF	TGCGCCAGCAGCCCCCCTGAGGGCTACGAGCAGTACTTC
-	-	TRBV11-2	TRBJ2-7	CASSRSWASQPYKQYF	TGTGCCAGCAGCCGAAGCTGGGCTAGCCAGCCCTACAAGCAGTACTTC
TRBD1	-	TRBV29-1	TRBJ1-4	CSASGGFFQGGNEKLFF	TGCAGCGCCTCGGGTGGATTCTTTCAGGGGGGTAATGAAAAACTGTTTTTT
-	-	TRBV12-5	TRBJ1-5	CASGLGQGYSNQPQHF	TGTGCTAGTGGTTTGGGGCAGGGTTATAGCAATCAGCCCCAGCATTTT
-	few	TRBV4-1	TRBJ1-6	CASSQEEVDNSPLHF	TGCGCCAGCAGCCAAGAAGAGGTGGATAATTCACCCCTCCACTTT
-	-	TRBV24-1	TRBJ1-2	CATSEAGYSYGYTF	TGTGCCACCAGTGAGGCGGGTTACAGCTATGGCTACACCTTC
-	-	TRBV7-8	TRBJ2-5	CASSSRRQSPQETQYF	TGTGCCAGCAGCTCGCGTAGACAGAGTCCCCAAGAGACCCAGTACTTC
TRBD1	few	TRBV19	TRBJ1-2	CASSPRDRGKEVYSYTF	TGTGCCAGTAGTCCTAGGGACAGGGGGAAGGAAGTGTATAGCTACACCTTC
TRBD2	-	TRBV6-5	TRBJ2-1	CASAPNGGGEQFF	TGTGCCAGCGCCCCGAATGGCGGGGGGGAGCAGTTCTTC
TRBD1	once	TRBV18	TRBJ2-1	CASSRQSTGASYNEQFF	TGTGCCAGCTCACGCCAATCGACAGGGGCCTCCTACAATGAGCAGTTCTTC
-	-	TRBV12-3/TRBV12-4	TRBJ1-1	CASGREAFF	TGTGCCAGCGGGCGAGAAGCTTTCTTT
-	once	TRBV4-2	TRBJ2-5	CASSQAGSDETQYF	TGTGCCAGCAGCCAAGCCGGGAGTGATGAGACCCAGTACTTC
TRBD2	-	TRBV2	TRBJ2-1	CASSRPSLAGTNNEQFF	TGTGCCAGCAGTCGACCCTCTCTAGCGGGCACTAATAATGAGCAGTTCTTC
TRBD1	-	TRBV9	TRBJ2-7	CASSPSPGGSYEQYF	TGTGCCAGCAGCCCCAGTCCAGGGGGCTCCTACGAGCAGTACTTC
TRBD1	-	TRBV11-3	TRBJ2-7	CASSLVGDSDEQYF	TGTGCCAGCAGCTTAGTGGGGGACAGCGACGAGCAGTACTTC
TRBD1	-	TRBV2	TRBJ2-7	CASRMTGGIYEQYF	TGTGCCAGCAGAATGACAGGGGGAATATACGAGCAGTACTTC
-	-	TRBV7-9	TRBJ1-5	CASSAGGNQPQHF	TGTGCCAGCAGCGCCGGGGGCAATCAGCCCCAGCATTTT
TRBD1	-	TRBV11-2	TRBJ2-7	CASSPARGRSYEQYF	TGTGCCAGCAGCCCGGCTAGGGGGCGCTCCTACGAGCAGTACTTC
TRBD1	-	TRBV2	TRBJ1-1	CASSDATGGVTEAFF	TGTGCCAGCAGTGACGCGACAGGGGGGGTCACTGAAGCTTTCTTT
-	-	TRBV5-8	TRBJ1-6	CASSLRLRSNNSPLHF	TGTGCCAGCAGCTTGAGGTTGAGGAGTAATAATTCACCCCTCCACTTT
TRBD1	-	TRBV12-5	TRBJ1-6	CASGPQGALNSPLHF	TGTGCTAGTGGCCCGCAGGGGGCGTTGAATTCACCCCTCCACTTT
TRBD1	-	TRBV9	TRBJ2-7	CASSVGGQGYEQYF	TGTGCCAGCAGCGTAGGAGGACAGGGCTACGAGCAGTACTTC
-	-	TRBV30	TRBJ1-4	CAWGRGNSEKLFF	TGTGCCTGGGGGCGAGGGAATAGTGAAAAACTGTTTTTT
-	-	TRBV7-9	TRBJ2-7	CASSSTSGPPPTQYF	TGTGCCAGCAGCTCAACAAGCGGTCCCCCCCCGACGCAGTACTTC
-	-	TRBV30	TRBJ1-6	CAWSEGLQNSPLHF	TGTGCCTGGTCGGAAGGACTCCAAAATTCACCCCTCCACTTT
-	-	TRBV30	TRBJ1-1	CAWWRSRNTEAFF	TGTGCCTGGTGGAGGAGTAGGAACACTGAAGCTTTCTTT
-	once	TRBV24-1	TRBJ2-7	CATRSGSSYEQYF	TGTGCCACCAGGTCCGGGTCCTCCTACGAGCAGTACTTC
-	-	TRBV27	TRBJ1-2	CASSLRSTAEDYGYTF	TGTGCCAGCAGTTTACGGAGTACGGCCGAAGACTATGGCTACACCTTC
-	-	TRBV27	TRBJ2-3	CASSLMDYTDTQYF	TGTGCCAGCAGTTTAATGGACTACACAGATACGCAGTATTTT
-	once	TRBV2	TRBJ1-4	CASTDLEKLFF	TGTGCCAGCACAGATCTGGAAAAACTGTTTTTT
-	-	TRBV29-1	TRBJ1-1	CSAGTQGGTEAFF	TGCAGCGCCGGGACACAGGGAGGGACTGAAGCTTTCTTT
-	-	TRBV11-3	TRBJ2-2	CASSSDSTGELFF	TGTGCCAGCAGCTCGGACAGCACCGGGGAGCTGTTTTTT
TRBD2	-	TRBV2	TRBJ2-7	CASSEARGGYEQYF	TGTGCCAGCAGTGAAGCGCGGGGGGGTTACGAGCAGTACTTC
-	-	TRBV12-3/TRBV12-4	TRBJ2-1	CASSFSRYNEQFF	TGTGCCAGCAGTTTCTCCCGCTACAATGAGCAGTTCTTC
-	-	TRBV27	TRBJ1-2	CASSLQAGAPVYGYTF	TGTGCCAGCAGTTTACAGGCGGGGGCGCCAGTCTATGGCTACACCTTC
-	-	TRBV6-1	TRBJ1-2	CASSEDSLYTF	TGTGCCAGCAGTGAAGACAGCCTATACACCTTC
-	-	TRBV19	TRBJ1-2	CASSNTGSSYGYTF	TGTGCCAGTAGTAACACAGGGTCTTCCTATGGCTACACCTTC
TRBD1	-	TRBV19	TRBJ1-1	CASSWTGTVPSEAFF	TGTGCCAGTAGTTGGACCGGGACAGTCCCTTCTGAAGCTTTCTTT
-	-	TRBV7-8	TRBJ2-7	CATWAGRGYEQYF	TGTGCCACCTGGGCTGGACGGGGGTACGAGCAGTACTTC
TRBD2	-	TRBV6-4	TRBJ2-3	CASSQTSGATDTQYF	TGTGCCAGCAGCCAGACTAGCGGGGCTACAGATACGCAGTATTTT